A single sample is the source of the 5 T cell receptor beta chains below, sequenced in a study of shared clonotypes between healthy human individuals. Clones were read by immunoSEQ multiplex PCR, and TCRdb kept only the in-frame ones, dropping some. The sample comprises about 1.1 million clones, 70% to 80% of which are singletons, and 0.5% to 0.65% rests with the top ten. The sequenced sample was memory CD4+ T cells from PBMCs. This sample's subset: CD45RA-negative fraction. These receptor sequences come from a man between 18 and 29 years old in good health. Some clones in this sample may be carry-over from other donors' samples.

The rearrangement uses TRBV11-1 and TRBJ2-7; 9 bases line up with TRBD1. Germline values: CDR1 SGHAT, CDR2 FQDESV (reference sequence). CDR3 length: 15 amino acids. The J segment lost 2 bases and the V segment lost 5 bases, leaving 7 bases of the junction unmatched. CDR3 sequence reads: CASSRRRTGAYEQYF. CDR3 in DNA: TGTGCCAGCAGCCGGAGGCGGACAGGGGCCTACGAGCAGTACTTC.

This clone was recorded once. Here the CDR3 reads CASSLFAGRGFF. The CDR3 DNA reads TGTGCCAGCAGTTTATTTGCAGGGAGGGGGTTCTTC. The genes are TRBV28 and TRBJ2-1; 7 nucleotides line up with TRBD2. After removal of 1 base from V and 15 bases from J, the junction contained 6 bases not matched to a gene. The CDR3 consists of 12 residues. CDR1 and CDR2 from the germline V gene are MDHEN and SYDVKM.

This chain uses TRBV5-1 with TRBJ2-2; TRBD2 aligns across 11 bases. The germline CDR1 and CDR2 sequences are SGHRS and YFSETQ. J was trimmed by 8 bases and V by 2 bases; bases with no gene match: 5. The CDR3 sequence is 15 residues long. The CDR3 reads CASSFTSGSPGELFF. The CDR3 DNA reads as TGCGCCAGCAGCTTTACTAGCGGGAGCCCTGGGGAGCTGTTTTTT.

Only one count was recorded for this clone. V usage is TRBV18 and J usage is TRBJ2-5; tentative D call: TRBD1 (6 bases). There are 12 residues in the CDR3. The germline V gene encodes CDR1 KGHSH and CDR2 LQKENI. The V and J ends lost 2 bases and 6 bases respectively, with 7 bases between them. This CDR3 is CASSPDRQTQYF. Written as DNA, the CDR3 is TGTGCCAGCTCACCAGACAGGCAGACCCAGTACTTC.

The sample holds many counts of this clone. This sequence joins TRBV5-1 and TRBJ2-3; TRBD2 might be the D (5 bases). This CDR3 spans 15 amino acids. Germline assignment: CDR1 SGHRS and CDR2 YFSETQ. Trimming removed 4 bases at V and 2 bases at J, with 14 bases between. The CDR3 DNA reads as TGCGCCAGCAGCCCCCACGGGGTGCTCACAGATACGCAGTATTTT. It specifies CASSPHGVLTDTQYF. The complete variable domain, with remaining parts taken from reference TRBV5-1 and TRBJ2-3, reads KAGVTQTPRYLIKTRGQQVTLSCSPISGHRSVSWYQQTPGQGLQFLFEYFSETQRNKGNFPGRFSGRQFSNSRSEMNVSTLELGDSALYLCASSPHGVLTDTQYFGPGTRLTVL.